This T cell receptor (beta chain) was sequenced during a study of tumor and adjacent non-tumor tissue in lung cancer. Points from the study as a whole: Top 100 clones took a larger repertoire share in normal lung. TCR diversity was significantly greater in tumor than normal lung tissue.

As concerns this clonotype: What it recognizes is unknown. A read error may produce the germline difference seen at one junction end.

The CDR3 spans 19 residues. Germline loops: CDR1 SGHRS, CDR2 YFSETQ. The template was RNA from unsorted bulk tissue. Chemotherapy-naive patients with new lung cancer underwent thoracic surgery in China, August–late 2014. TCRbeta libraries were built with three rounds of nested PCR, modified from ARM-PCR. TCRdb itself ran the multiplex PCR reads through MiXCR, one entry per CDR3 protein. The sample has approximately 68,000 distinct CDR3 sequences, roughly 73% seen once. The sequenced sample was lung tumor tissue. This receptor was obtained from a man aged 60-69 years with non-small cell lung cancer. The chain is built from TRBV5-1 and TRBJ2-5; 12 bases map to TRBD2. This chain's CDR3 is CANSPRQGLAGGLQETQYF. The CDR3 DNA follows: TGCGCCAACAGCCCAAGACAGGGGCTAGCGGGAGGGCTACAAGAGACCCAGTACTTC.